The 25 T cell receptor beta chains below were found in one sample sequenced in a study of early T cells in non-severe SARS-CoV-2 infection. TCRdb reanalysed the 5' RACE reads using MiXCR and keeps one entry per CDR3 protein. The sample has roughly 99,000 distinct CDR3 sequences, approximately 12% seen once. Sample: whole blood. These TCRs come from an adult who was a healthcare worker with PCR-confirmed SARS-CoV-2 infection or an uninfected control (not recorded which).

This clonotype has ten or more counts. The chain has TRBV14 and TRBJ2-1, with D possibly TRBD1 on 6 matching bases. Germline V gene lookup returns CDR1 SGHDN and CDR2 FVKESK. V lost 1 base and J lost 9, with 10 bases in between. This CDR3 comprises 13 residues. CDR3 region: CASSQVRDTEQFF. In nucleotides, the CDR3 is TGTGCCAGCAGCCAAGTCAGGGACACTGAGCAGTTCTTC. Using reference TRBV14 and TRBJ2-1 for the parts outside the CDR3, the full variable domain is EAGVTQFPSHSVIEKGQTVTLRCDPISGHDNLYWYRRVMGKEIKFLLHFVKESKQDESGMPNNRFLAERTGGTYSTLKVQPAELEDSGVYFCASSQVRDTEQFFGPGTRLTVL.

This clonotype occurred many times. The chain links TRBV6-1 to TRBJ2-7; D not resolved. The CDR3 is 15 amino acids. V dropped 5 bases and J dropped 3 bases, with 17 bases sitting between them. Germline-derived CDR1 and CDR2 are MNHNS and SASEGT. The CDR3 nucleotides read TGTGCCAGCAGTTCTAACGTAGCCACCCGCTACGAGCAGTACTTC. Its protein is CASSSNVATRYEQYF.

The chain couples TRBV6-1 to TRBJ2-5; D is uncertain. In germline, CDR1 is MNHNS, CDR2 SASEGT. The V gene lost 1 base and the J gene lost 5 bases, with 11 bases spanning the gap. The CDR3 has 14 amino acids. The CDR3 DNA sequence: TGTGCCAGCAGTGAAGTTCCCGCCGGGGAGACCCAGTACTTC. Amino acid sequence: CASSEVPAGETQYF.

This clonotype turned up a few times. The chain uses TRBV6-6 and TRBJ2-7; the D is unclear. Between the trimmed V and J ends, which lost 6 bases and 4 bases, there was a span of 10 bases. The CDR3 consists of 12 residues. Germline CDR1 reads MNHNY; CDR2 reads SVGAGI (reference sequence). The chain's CDR3 is CASRLDLYEQYF. CDR3 DNA sequence: TGTGCCAGCAGACTCGACCTTTACGAGCAGTACTTC.

This sequence joins TRBV12-3 or TRBV12-4 and TRBJ2-2, with 7 bases that match TRBD2. This CDR3 region has 14 residues. V shed 6 bases, J shed 5 bases, and the junction held 6 bases outside the gene matches. In nucleotides, the CDR3 is TGTGCCAGCAGCTCGGGACTAAGTACCGGGGAGCTGTTTTTT. Its translation: CASSSGLSTGELFF.

V is TRBV7-2 and J is TRBJ1-6; D not certain. The V gene lost 1 base and the J gene lost 7 bases, with 5 bases spanning the gap. The CDR3 is 13 residues long. Germline loops: CDR1 SGHTA, CDR2 FQGNSA. CDR3 DNA sequence: TGTGCCAGCAGCTTAGAAGGGAATTCACCCCTCCACTTT. Translated: CASSLEGNSPLHF.

The rearrangement joins TRBV20-1 to TRBJ1-5, with a possible D match to TRBD1 (6 bases). With 6 bases removed from V and 5 bases from J, the gap between germline ends came to 14 bases. The CDR3 covers 13 residues. Germline values: CDR1 DFQATT, CDR2 SNEGSKA (reference sequence). The DNA of the CDR3 is TGCAGTGCGGTACAGGGAGCCCATCAGCCCCAGCATTTT. It yields the protein CSAVQGAHQPQHF.

At least ten counts were recorded for this clonotype. The chain joins TRBV5-1 to TRBJ2-3, with D uncertain. V was clipped by 1 base and J by 4 bases, with 4 bases between them. This CDR3 region has 12 residues. CDR1 is SGHRS and CDR2 is YFSETQ in the germline V gene. CDR3 sequence reads: CASSLTADTQYF. CDR3 nucleotides: TGCGCCAGCAGCTTGACTGCAGATACGCAGTATTTT.

This clonotype was observed a handful of times. The chain employs TRBV27 and TRBJ2-7; D is perhaps TRBD2 (6 bases). Germline values: CDR1 MNHEY, CDR2 SMNVEV (reference sequence). This CDR3 has 13 amino acids. The ends were cut back, 5 bases at V and 2 bases at J, with 10 bases in the middle. The CDR3 sequence is CASSGDSAYEQYF. The CDR3 DNA reads as TGTGCCAGCAGTGGGGACTCCGCCTACGAGCAGTACTTC.

This clonotype was picked up a small number of times. This chain uses TRBV28 with TRBJ2-3; D ambiguous. Deletions cut 10 bases from V and 6 bases from J, with 5 bases between. The CDR3 length is 9 residues. CDR1 and CDR2 from the germline V gene are MDHEN and SYDVKM. In DNA form, the CDR3 reads TGTGCCATAGGGGATACGCAGTATTTT. This sequence encodes CAIGDTQYF.

The chain carries TRBV5-6 and TRBJ2-7; D is uncertain. Germline V gene sequence: CDR1 SGHDT, CDR2 YYEEEE. The CDR3 extends over 13 amino acids. Trimming took 4 bases from V and 1 from J, leaving 9 bases between them. CDR3 nucleotide sequence: TGTGCCAGCAGCCTCCCGCATTCCTACGAGCAGTACTTC. Its translation: CASSLPHSYEQYF. Based on the CDR3 plus reference TRBV5-6 and TRBJ2-7, the full variable domain is DAGVTQSPTHLIKTRGQQVTLRCSPKSGHDTVSWYQQALGQGPQFIFQYYEEEERQRGNFPDRFSGHQFPNYSSELNVNALLLGDSALYLCASSLPHSYEQYFGPGTRLTVT.

This clonotype was recorded only once. The conserved phenylalanine or tryptophan is not found at the CDR3 terminus, so this likely reflects a read error. The chain joins TRBV28 to TRBJ2-7, with D possibly being TRBD1 (6 bases). Germline assignment: CDR1 MDHEN and CDR2 SYDVKM. CDR3 size: 13 residues. The V end lost 4 bases, the J end lost 4 bases, and 11 bases lay between the germline ends. CDR3 protein: CASSSGTPYEQYI. The CDR3, as DNA: TGTGCCAGCAGTTCCGGGACACCGTACGAGCAGTACATC.

The V and J genes are TRBV27 and TRBJ2-3; 10 positions match TRBD2. J lost 1 base, V lost 5 bases, and 12 bases had no gene match. Germline-derived CDR1 and CDR2 are MNHEY and SMNVEV (reference sequence). The CDR3 sequence is 18 residues long. CDR3 coding DNA: TGTGCCAGCAGTCCCTTAACCATACTAGCGGGACGCACAGATACGCAGTATTTT. The encoded protein is CASSPLTILAGRTDTQYF.

The table lists this clonotype with many counts. The genes are TRBV20-1 and TRBJ1-5; no clear D gene. V was trimmed by 6 bases and J by 1 base, leaving 7 bases between them. Germline V gene lookup returns CDR1 DFQATT and CDR2 SNEGSKA (reference sequence). CDR3 length: 12 residues. In DNA form, the CDR3 reads TGCAGTGCCACTCACAGCAATCAGCCCCAGCATTTT. This codes for CSATHSNQPQHF.

This clonotype has only a few counts. The gene calls are TRBV6-2 or TRBV6-3 and TRBJ2-7; TRBD2 matches at 7 bases. CDR3 length: 14 amino acids. The germline V gene has CDR1 MNHEY and CDR2 SVGEGT. V shed 7 bases and J 3 bases; nucleotides not matched to a gene: 9. CDR3 DNA sequence: TGTGCCAGCACCCCAAGGGAGGGACTCTACGAGCAGTACTTC. This gives the protein CASTPREGLYEQYF.

The rearrangement joins TRBV4-3 to TRBJ2-1; D gene ambiguous. Trimming removed 0 bases at V and 2 bases at J, with 11 bases between. CDR3 length equals 16 residues. The V gene's germline CDR1 is LGHNA and CDR2 YSLEER. This CDR3 reads CASSQDADLTYNEQFF. In DNA form, the CDR3 reads TGCGCCAGCAGCCAAGATGCTGATTTGACCTACAATGAGCAGTTCTTC.

A word on this clonotype: Since a much larger clone is just one base distant, this may be a read error. The rearrangement links TRBV7-2 to TRBJ2-2; 9 bases match TRBD1. Germline V gives CDR1 SGHTA, CDR2 FQGNSA. J lost 6 bases, V lost 8 bases, and 7 bases had no gene match. There are 14 residues in the CDR3. The CDR3 here is CASGQGYDSGELFF. CDR3 nucleotides: TGTGCCAGCGGACAGGGGTATGACTCCGGGGAGCTGTTTTTT.

This clonotype has a count of ten or more. The V gene is TRBV16, the J gene TRBJ2-7; 9 nucleotides align to TRBD2. V trimming: 4 bases; J trimming: 0 bases; junction bases outside the gene matches: 7. CDR1 is KGHSY, CDR2 FQNENV, per germline. The CDR3 is 16 residues long. The CDR3 sequence: CASSPPGGRASYEQYF. CDR3 bases: TGTGCCAGCAGCCCCCCGGGCGGGAGGGCCTCCTACGAGCAGTACTTC.

V gene TRBV6-1 combines with J gene TRBJ2-1; D might be TRBD2 (6 bases). Germline CDR1 reads MNHNS; CDR2 reads SASEGT. The CDR3 length is 16 residues. Here the CDR3 reads CATRSSMTSSYNEQFF. The CDR3, as DNA: TGTGCGACTAGGTCTTCAATGACGTCCTCCTACAATGAGCAGTTCTTC.

This clonotype was seen more than once but under ten times. J is TRBJ2-1 and V is TRBV7-9; 14 nucleotides line up with TRBD2. J was trimmed by 8 bases and V by 5 bases; bases with no gene match: 5. Germline CDR1 and CDR2: SEHNR and FQNEAQ (reference sequence). The CDR3 has 15 amino acids. CDR3 DNA: TGTGCCAGCAGCCCGGGACTAGCGGGAGTAGATGAGCAGTTCTTC. This encodes CASSPGLAGVDEQFF.

The chain is built from TRBV10-3 and TRBJ1-4, with D tentatively TRBD1 (6 bases). CDR1 ENHRY and CDR2 SYGVKD come from the germline V gene. V was trimmed by 5 bases and J by 4 bases, leaving 11 bases between them. CDR3 size: 14 residues. The CDR3 region has the DNA TGTGCCATCAGTCTGACAGGAGATAATGAAAAACTGTTTTTT. Residues: CAISLTGDNEKLFF.

The chain recombines TRBV18 with TRBJ1-4; 8 bases fit TRBD1. With 3 bases clipped from V and 7 bases from J, the junction kept 7 bases outside the gene matches. The CDR3 has 15 amino acids. Looked up from germline, CDR1 is KGHSH and CDR2 is LQKENI. The chain's CDR3 is CASSPDGTGREKLFF. Written as DNA, the CDR3 is TGTGCCAGCTCACCCGACGGGACAGGCCGTGAAAAACTGTTTTTT.

The V gene is TRBV20-1, the J gene TRBJ2-7, with 8 bases matching TRBD1. After removal of 5 bases from V and 2 bases from J, the junction contained 11 bases not matched to a gene. Germline CDR1 DFQATT, CDR2 SNEGSKA (reference sequence). This CDR3 contains 15 residues. The CDR3 here is CSALPGTGFTYEQYF. The CDR3 bases are TGCAGTGCTTTGCCTGGGACAGGATTTACCTACGAGCAGTACTTC.

The chain recombines TRBV28 with TRBJ1-1; D unresolved. The CDR3 sequence is 11 residues long. Trimming stripped 6 bases from V and 7 bases from J, with 9 bases between. Germline V gene lookup returns CDR1 MDHEN and CDR2 SYDVKM. The CDR3 protein is CASRTELEAFF. The CDR3 DNA is TGTGCCAGCAGGACGGAACTTGAAGCTTTCTTT.

This clonotype was detected ten times or more. V and J are TRBV7-2 and TRBJ2-3, with D possibly being TRBD1 (6 bases). V gave up 5 bases and J gave up 4 bases, with 10 bases separating them. This CDR3 region has 13 residues. Germline values: CDR1 SGHTA, CDR2 FQGNSA. The CDR3 bases are TGTGCCAGCAGCCCGGGACATTCAGATACGCAGTATTTT. Translated, it gives CASSPGHSDTQYF.